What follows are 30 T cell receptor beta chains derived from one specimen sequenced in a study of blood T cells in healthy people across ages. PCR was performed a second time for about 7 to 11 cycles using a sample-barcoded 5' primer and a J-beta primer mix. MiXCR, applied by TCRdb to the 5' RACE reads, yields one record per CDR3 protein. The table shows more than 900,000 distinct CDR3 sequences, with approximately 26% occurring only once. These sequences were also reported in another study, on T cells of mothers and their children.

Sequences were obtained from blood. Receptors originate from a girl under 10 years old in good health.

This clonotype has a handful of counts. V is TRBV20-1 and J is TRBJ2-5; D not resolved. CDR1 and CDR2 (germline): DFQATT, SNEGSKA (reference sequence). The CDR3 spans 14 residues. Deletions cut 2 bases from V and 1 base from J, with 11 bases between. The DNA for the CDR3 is TGCAGTGCTAGAATGTGGCATTCCCAAGAGACCCAGTACTTC. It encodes CSARMWHSQETQYF.

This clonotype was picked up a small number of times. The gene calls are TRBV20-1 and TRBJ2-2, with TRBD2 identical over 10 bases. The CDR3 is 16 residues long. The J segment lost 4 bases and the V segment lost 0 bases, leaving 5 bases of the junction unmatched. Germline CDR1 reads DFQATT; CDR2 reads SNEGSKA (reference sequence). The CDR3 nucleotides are TGCAGTGCTAGAGATTGGACTAGCGGCGTCACCGGGGAGCTGTTTTTT. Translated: CSARDWTSGVTGELFF.

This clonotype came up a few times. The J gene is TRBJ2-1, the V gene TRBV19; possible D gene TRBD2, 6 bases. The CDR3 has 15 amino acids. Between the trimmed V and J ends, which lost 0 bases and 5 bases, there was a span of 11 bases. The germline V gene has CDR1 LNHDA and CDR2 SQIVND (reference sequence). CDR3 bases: TGTGCCAGTAGTATAGACGGGACTTCCCACAATGAGCAGTTCTTC. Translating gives CASSIDGTSHNEQFF.

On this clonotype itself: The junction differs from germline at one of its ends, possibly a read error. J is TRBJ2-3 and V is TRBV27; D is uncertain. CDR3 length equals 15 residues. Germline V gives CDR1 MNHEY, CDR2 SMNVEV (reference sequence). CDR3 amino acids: CAGSLLGYNTDTQYF. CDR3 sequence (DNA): TGTGCCGGCAGTTTATTGGGCTATAACACAGATACGCAGTATTTT.

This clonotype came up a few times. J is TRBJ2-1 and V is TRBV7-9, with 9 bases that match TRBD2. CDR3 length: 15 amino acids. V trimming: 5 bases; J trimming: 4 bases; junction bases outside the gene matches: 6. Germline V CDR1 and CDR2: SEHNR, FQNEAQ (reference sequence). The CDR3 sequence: CASSEEAGGYNEQFF. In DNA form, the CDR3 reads TGTGCCAGCAGCGAGGAAGCGGGAGGTTACAATGAGCAGTTCTTC.

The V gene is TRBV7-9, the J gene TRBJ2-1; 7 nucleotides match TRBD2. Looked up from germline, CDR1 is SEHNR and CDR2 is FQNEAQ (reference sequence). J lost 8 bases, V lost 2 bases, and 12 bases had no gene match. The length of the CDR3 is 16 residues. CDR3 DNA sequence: TGTGCCAGCAGCTTAACGCGGGAGCCTCTCCTTGATGAGCAGTTCTTC. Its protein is CASSLTREPLLDEQFF.

CDR3: CSARSQGRLDIQYF. The CDR3 DNA sequence: TGCAGTGCTAGATCGCAGGGGAGGTTGGACATTCAGTACTTC. The chain uses TRBV20-1 and TRBJ2-4, with D perhaps matching TRBD1 or TRBD2 (6 bases each). V was cut by 2 bases and J by 8 bases, with 16 bases left in between. CDR3 length: 14 amino acids. CDR1 and CDR2 (germline): DFQATT, SNEGSKA (reference sequence).

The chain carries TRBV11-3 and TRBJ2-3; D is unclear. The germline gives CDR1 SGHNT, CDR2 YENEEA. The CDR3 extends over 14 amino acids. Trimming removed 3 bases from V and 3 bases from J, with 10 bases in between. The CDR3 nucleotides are TGTGCCAGCAGCTTGTCGGCGAAAACAGATACGCAGTATTTT. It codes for CASSLSAKTDTQYF.

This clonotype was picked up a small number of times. The chain's CDR3 is CASSRQQSYGYTF. CDR3 nucleotide sequence: TGTGCCAGCAGCCGACAGCAATCCTATGGCTACACCTTC. This sequence joins TRBV7-9 and TRBJ1-2, with TRBD1 as a possible D gene (5 bases). The ends were cut back, 5 bases at V and 4 bases at J, with 11 bases in the middle. Germline CDR1 reads SEHNR; CDR2 reads FQNEAQ (reference sequence). The CDR3 spans 13 residues.

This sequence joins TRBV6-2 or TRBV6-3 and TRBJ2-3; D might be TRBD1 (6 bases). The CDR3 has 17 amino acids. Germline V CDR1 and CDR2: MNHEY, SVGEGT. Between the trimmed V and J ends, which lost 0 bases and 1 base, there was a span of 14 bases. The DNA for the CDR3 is TGTGCCAGCAGTTACTCGAAGCAGGGGTTGCGCACAGATACGCAGTATTTT. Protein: CASSYSKQGLRTDTQYF.

The CDR3, as DNA: TGCGCCAGCAGCCAAAGGACAGGGAGCAATCAGCCCCAGCATTTT. It is translated as CASSQRTGSNQPQHF. V is TRBV4-3 and J is TRBJ1-5; 8 nucleotides align to TRBD1. Germline loops: CDR1 LGHNA, CDR2 YSLEER. CDR3 length: 15 residues. Unmatched junction bases numbered 1, after V lost 2 bases and J lost 1 base.

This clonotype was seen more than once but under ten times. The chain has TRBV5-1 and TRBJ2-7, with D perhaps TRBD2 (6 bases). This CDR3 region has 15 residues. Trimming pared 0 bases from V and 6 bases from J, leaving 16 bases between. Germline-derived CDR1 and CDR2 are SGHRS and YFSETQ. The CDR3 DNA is TGCGCCAGCAGCTTGGAGGGGACTGATATAATCGAGCAGTACTTC. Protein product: CASSLEGTDIIEQYF.

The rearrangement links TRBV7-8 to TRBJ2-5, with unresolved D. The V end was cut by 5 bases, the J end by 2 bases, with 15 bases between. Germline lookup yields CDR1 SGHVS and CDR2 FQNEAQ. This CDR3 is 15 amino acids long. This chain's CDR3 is CASSRTDVLQETQYF. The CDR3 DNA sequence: TGTGCCAGCAGCAGGACGGACGTACTGCAAGAGACCCAGTACTTC.

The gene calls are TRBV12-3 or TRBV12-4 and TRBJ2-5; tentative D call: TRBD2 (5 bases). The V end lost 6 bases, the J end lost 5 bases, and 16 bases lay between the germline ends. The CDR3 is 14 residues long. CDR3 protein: CASSRRASGETQYF. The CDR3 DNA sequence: TGTGCCAGCAGCCGGCGGGCCTCCGGTGAGACCCAGTACTTC.

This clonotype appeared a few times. The CDR3 DNA sequence: TGTGCCAGCAGCTTATGGGGCCACTACGAGCAGTACTTC. Residues: CASSLWGHYEQYF. The rearrangement links TRBV7-9 to TRBJ2-7; D is perhaps TRBD1 (5 bases). Germline V gene lookup returns CDR1 SEHNR and CDR2 FQNEAQ (reference sequence). The CDR3 is made up of 13 amino acids. V shed 2 bases and J shed 3 bases, with 8 bases lying between them.

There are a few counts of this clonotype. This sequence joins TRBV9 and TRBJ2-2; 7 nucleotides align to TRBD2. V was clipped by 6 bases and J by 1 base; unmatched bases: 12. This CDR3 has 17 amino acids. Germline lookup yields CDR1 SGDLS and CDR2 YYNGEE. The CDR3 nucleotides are TGTGCCAGCAACAGTCCTAGCGGTTCTATGAACACCGGGGAGCTGTTTTTT. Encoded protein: CASNSPSGSMNTGELFF.

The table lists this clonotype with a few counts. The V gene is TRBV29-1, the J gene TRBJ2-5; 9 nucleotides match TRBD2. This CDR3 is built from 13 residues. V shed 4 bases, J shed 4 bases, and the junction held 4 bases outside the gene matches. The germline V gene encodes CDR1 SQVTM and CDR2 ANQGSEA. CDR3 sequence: CSVALAGVETQYF. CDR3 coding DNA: TGCAGCGTTGCCTTAGCGGGAGTAGAGACCCAGTACTTC.

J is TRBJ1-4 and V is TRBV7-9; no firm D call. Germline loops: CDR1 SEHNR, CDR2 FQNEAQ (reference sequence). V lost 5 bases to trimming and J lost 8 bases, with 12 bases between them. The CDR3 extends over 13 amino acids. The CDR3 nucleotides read TGTGCCAGCAGCGACGGTGCGTCGGAAAAACTGTTTTTT. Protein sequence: CASSDGASEKLFF.

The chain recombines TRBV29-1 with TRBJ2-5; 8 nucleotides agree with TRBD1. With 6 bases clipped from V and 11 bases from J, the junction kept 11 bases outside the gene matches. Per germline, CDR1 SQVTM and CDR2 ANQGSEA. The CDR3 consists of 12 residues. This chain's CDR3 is CSVPLGQEGQYF. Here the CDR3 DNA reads TGCAGCGTCCCCCTGGGACAGGAAGGACAGTACTTC.

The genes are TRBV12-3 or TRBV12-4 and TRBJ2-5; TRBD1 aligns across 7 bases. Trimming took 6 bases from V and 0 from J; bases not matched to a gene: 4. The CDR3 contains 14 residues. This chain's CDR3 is CASSRGQDQETQYF. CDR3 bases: TGTGCCAGCAGCCGTGGACAGGACCAAGAGACCCAGTACTTC.

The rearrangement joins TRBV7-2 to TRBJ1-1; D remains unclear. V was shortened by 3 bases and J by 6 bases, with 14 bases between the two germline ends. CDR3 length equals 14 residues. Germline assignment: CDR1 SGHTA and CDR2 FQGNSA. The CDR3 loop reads CASSFSPAAAEAFF. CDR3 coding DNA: TGTGCCAGCAGCTTCAGTCCGGCGGCCGCTGAAGCTTTCTTT.

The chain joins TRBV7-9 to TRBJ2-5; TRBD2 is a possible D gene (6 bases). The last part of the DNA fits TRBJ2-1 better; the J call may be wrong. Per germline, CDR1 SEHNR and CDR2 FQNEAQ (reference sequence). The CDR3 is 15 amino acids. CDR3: CASSLSAGSYNEQFF. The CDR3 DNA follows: TGTGCCAGCAGCCTTTCGGCGGGGTCTTACAATGAGCAGTTCTTC.

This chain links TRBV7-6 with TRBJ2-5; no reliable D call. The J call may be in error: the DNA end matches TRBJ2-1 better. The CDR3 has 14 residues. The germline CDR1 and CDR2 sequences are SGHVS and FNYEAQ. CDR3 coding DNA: TGTGCCAGCAGATCCCAGGTGGGCGCTGATGAGCAGTTCTTC. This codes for CASRSQVGADEQFF.

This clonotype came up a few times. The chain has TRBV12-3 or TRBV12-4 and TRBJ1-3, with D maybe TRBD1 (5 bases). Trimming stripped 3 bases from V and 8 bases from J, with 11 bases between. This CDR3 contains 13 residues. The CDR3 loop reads CASSFGTPDTIYF. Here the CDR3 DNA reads TGTGCCAGCAGTTTCGGGACCCCTGACACCATATATTTT.

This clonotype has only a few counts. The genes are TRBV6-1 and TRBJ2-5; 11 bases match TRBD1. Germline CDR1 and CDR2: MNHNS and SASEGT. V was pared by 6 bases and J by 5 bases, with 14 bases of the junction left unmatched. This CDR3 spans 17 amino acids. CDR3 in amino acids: CASRESRTGGVRETQYF. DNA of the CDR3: TGTGCCAGCAGAGAATCTCGGACAGGGGGCGTTAGGGAGACCCAGTACTTC.

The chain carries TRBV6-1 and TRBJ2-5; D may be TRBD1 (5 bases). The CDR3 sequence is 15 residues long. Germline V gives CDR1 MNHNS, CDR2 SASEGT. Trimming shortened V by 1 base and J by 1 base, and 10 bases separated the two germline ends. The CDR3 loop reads CASSEEGFSQETQYF. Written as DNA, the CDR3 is TGTGCCAGCAGTGAAGAGGGGTTTTCCCAAGAGACCCAGTACTTC.

The CDR3 nucleotides are TGCGCCAGCAGCCTGAGGGGCCCCCACAATGAGCAGTTCTTC. Translated: CASSLRGPHNEQFF. The V call is TRBV4-1, the J call TRBJ2-1; D tentatively fits TRBD1 or TRBD2 (5 bases each). V lost 4 bases, J lost 5 bases, and 12 bases lay in between. The CDR3 totals 14 residues. Germline CDR1 and CDR2: MGHRA and YSYEKL.

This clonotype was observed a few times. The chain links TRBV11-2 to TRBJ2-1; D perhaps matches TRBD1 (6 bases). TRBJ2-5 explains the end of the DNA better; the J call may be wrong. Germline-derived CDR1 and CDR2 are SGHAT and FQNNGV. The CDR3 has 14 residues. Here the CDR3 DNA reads TGTGCCAGCAGCACAACAGGGAGTCTAAAGACCCAGTACTTC. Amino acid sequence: CASSTTGSLKTQYF.

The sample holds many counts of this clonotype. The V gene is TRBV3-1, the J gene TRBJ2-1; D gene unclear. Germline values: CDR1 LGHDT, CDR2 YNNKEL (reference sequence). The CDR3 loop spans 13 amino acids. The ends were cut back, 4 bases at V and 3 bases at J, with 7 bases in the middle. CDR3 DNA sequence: TGTGCCAGCAGCCCCCGTCACTACAATGAGCAGTTCTTC. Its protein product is CASSPRHYNEQFF.

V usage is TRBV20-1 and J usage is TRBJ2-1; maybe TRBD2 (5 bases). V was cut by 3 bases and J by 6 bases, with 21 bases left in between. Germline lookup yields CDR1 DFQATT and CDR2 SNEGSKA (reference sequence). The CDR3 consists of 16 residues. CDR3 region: CSARAQVLEGRNEQFF. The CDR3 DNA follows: TGCAGTGCTAGGGCCCAGGTACTAGAAGGGCGCAATGAGCAGTTCTTC.